Included here is one TCR beta chain sequence, with context. Its matching antigen is unknown. At one end the junction does not follow the germline gene, possibly because of a read error. The data originate from a study of regulatory T cells in long-lasting Graves disease. Study-level findings and limits: Accuracy was possibly reduced by small sample size. TCR diversity was lower in persistent Graves' patients than in newly diagnosed ones.

Sample time point: newly diagnosed GD, antithyroid drugs for less than 3 months. The TCR library was made from RNA that had been extracted from PBMCs in TRIzol. Construction of TCR beta libraries relied on iRepertoire HTBI primers and on Arm-PCR targeting CDR3 regions. TCRdb re-analysed the multiplex PCR reads in MiXCR, keeping a single row per CDR3 protein. The sample lists 620,000 or so distinct CDR3 sequences; roughly 15% were seen once. The germline CDR1 and CDR2 sequences are LGHDT and YNNKEL (reference sequence). This CDR3 is built from 16 residues. These sequences were also reported in another study, on T cells in Graves' hyperthyroidism and ophthalmopathy. That source adds: The primer set for the first-round RT-PCR of the TCR CDR3 was HTBI.

The sample was peripheral blood mononuclear cells (PBMCs), taken at new diagnosis, from a patient treated with antithyroid drugs. The chain has TRBV3-1 and TRBJ2-3; 9 bases map to TRBD1. The receptor's source is a woman in her thirties with Graves disease. CDR3 sequence: CASCQSGTGLTDTQYF. CDR3 coding DNA: TGTGCCAGCTGCCAATCCGGGACAGGGCTTACAGATACGCAGTATTTT.